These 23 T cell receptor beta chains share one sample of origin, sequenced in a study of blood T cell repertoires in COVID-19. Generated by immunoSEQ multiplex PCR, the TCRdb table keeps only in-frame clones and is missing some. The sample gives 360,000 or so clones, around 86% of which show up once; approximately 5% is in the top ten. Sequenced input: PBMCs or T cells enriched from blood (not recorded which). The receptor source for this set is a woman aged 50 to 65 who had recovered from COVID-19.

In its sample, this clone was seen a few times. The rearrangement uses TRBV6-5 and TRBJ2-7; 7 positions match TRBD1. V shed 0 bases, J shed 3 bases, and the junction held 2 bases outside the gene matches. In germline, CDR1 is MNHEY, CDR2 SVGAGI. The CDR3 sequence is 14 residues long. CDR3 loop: CASSYSRDSYEQYF. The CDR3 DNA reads TGTGCCAGCAGTTACTCCCGGGACAGCTACGAGCAGTACTTC.

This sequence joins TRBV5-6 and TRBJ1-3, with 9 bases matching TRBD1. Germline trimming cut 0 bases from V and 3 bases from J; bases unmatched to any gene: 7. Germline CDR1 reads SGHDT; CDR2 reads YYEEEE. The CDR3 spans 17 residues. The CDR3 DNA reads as TGTGCCAGCAGCTTGGCCCGGACAGGGGCTTTTGGAAACACCATATATTTT. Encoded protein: CASSLARTGAFGNTIYF.

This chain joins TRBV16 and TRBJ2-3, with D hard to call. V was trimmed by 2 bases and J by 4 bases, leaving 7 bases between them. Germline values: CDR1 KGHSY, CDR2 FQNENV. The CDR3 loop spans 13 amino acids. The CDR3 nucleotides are TGTGCCAGCAGCCAAGAGGTGGCAGATACGCAGTATTTT. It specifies CASSQEVADTQYF.

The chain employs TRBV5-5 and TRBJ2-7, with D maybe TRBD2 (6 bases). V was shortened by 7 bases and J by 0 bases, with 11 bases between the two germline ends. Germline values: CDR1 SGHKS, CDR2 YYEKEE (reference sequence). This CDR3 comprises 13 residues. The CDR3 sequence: CASDGEDSYEQYF. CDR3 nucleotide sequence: TGTGCCAGCGATGGGGAGGACTCCTACGAGCAGTACTTC.

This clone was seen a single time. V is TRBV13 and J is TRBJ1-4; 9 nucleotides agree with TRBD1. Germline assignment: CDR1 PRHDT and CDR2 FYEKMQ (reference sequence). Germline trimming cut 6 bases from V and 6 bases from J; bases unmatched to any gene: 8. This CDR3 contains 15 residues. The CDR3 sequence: CASRRRTGVDEKLFF. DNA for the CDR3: TGTGCCAGCAGGCGGAGGACAGGGGTGGATGAAAAACTGTTTTTT.

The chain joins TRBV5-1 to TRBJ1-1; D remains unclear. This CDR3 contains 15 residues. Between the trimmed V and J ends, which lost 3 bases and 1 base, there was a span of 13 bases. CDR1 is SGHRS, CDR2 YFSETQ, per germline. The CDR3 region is CASSWMPEGNTEAFF. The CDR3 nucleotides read TGCGCCAGCAGCTGGATGCCCGAGGGGAACACTGAAGCTTTCTTT.

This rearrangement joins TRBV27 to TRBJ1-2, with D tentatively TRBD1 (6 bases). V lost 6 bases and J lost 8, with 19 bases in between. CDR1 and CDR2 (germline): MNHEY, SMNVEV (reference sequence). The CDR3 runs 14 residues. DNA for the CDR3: TGTGCCAGCAGGCCCCAGGGACAAAGGCGGGGCTACACCTTC. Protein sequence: CASRPQGQRRGYTF.

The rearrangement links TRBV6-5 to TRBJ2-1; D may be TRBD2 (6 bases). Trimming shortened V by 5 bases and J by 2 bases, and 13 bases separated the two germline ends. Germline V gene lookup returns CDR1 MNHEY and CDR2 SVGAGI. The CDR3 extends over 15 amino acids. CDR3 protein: CASSNIADTYNEQFF. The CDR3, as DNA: TGTGCCAGCAGTAATATAGCGGATACCTACAATGAGCAGTTCTTC.

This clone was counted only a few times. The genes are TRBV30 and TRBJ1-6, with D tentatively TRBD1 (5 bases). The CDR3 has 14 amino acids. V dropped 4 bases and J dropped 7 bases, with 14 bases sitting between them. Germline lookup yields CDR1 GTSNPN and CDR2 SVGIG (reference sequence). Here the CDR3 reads CAWIYQGGNSPLHF. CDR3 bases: TGTGCCTGGATCTATCAGGGTGGCAATTCACCCCTCCACTTT.

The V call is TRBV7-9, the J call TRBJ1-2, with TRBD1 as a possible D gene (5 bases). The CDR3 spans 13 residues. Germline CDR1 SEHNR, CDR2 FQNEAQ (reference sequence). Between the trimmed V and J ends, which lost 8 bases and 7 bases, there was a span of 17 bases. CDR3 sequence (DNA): TGTGCCAGCGGGGGGGACCCTCCCGCTGGCTACACCTTC. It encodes CASGGDPPAGYTF.

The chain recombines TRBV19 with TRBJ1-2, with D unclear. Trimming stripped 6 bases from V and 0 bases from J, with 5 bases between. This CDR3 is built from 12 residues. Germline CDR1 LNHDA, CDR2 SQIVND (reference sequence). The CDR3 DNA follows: TGTGCCAGTAGGGAGGCTAACTATGGCTACACCTTC. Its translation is CASREANYGYTF. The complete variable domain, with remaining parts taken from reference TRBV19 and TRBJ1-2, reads DGGITQSPKYLFRKEGQNVTLSCEQNLNHDAMYWYRQDPGQGLRLIYYSQIVNDFQKGDIAEGYSVSREKKESFPLTVTSAQKNPTAFYLCASREANYGYTFGSGTRLTVV.

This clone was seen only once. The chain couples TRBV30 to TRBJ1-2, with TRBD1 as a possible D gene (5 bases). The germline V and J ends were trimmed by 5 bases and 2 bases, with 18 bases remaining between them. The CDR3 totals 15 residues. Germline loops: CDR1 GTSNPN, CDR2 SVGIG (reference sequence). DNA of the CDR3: TGTGCCTGGCTACGCCCGGGGGGAGCAAACTATGGCTACACCTTC. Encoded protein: CAWLRPGGANYGYTF. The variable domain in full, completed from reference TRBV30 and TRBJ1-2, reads SQTIHQWPATLVQPVGSPLSLECTVEGTSNPNLYWYRQAAGRGLQLLFYSVGIGQISSEVPQNLSASRPQDRQFILSSKKLLLSDSGFYLCAWLRPGGANYGYTFGSGTRLTVV.

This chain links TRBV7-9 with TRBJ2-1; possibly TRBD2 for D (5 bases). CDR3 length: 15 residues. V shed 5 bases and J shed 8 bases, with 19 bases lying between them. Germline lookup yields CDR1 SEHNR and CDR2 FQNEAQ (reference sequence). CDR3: CASSRPGRGSDEQFF. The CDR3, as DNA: TGTGCCAGCAGCCGACCCGGGCGAGGTAGCGATGAGCAGTTCTTC.

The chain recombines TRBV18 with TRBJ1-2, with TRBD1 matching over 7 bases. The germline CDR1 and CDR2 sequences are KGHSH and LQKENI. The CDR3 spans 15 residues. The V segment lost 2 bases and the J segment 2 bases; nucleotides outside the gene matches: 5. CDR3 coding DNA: TGTGCCAGCTCACCATTCGACAGGGCAAACTATGGCTACACCTTC. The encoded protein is CASSPFDRANYGYTF.

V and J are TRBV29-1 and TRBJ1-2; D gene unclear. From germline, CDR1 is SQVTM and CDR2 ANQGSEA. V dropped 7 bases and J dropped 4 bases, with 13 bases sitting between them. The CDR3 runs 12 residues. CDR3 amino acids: CSASSQSYGYTF. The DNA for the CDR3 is TGCAGCGCTTCAAGTCAGTCCTATGGCTACACCTTC.

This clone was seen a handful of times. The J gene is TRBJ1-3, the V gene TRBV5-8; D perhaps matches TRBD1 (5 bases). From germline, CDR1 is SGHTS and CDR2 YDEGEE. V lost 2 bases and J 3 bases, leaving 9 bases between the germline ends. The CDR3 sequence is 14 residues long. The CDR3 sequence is CASSFGQGGNTIYF. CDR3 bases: TGTGCCAGCAGCTTTGGCCAGGGTGGAAACACCATATATTTT.

The CDR3 DNA reads TGTGCCAGCACCTTTTCCACCGGAGAGACCCAGTACTTC. Translated, it gives CASTFSTGETQYF. The rearrangement uses TRBV11-3 and TRBJ2-5; no firm D call. CDR3 size: 13 residues. The V gene's germline CDR1 is SGHNT and CDR2 YENEEA. Trimming removed 7 bases from V and 4 bases from J, with 13 bases in between.

CDR3 in DNA: TGTGCCAGTAGTCCCGGCGTTGGGACAGGGCAGACCACTGAAGCTTTCTTT. Protein: CASSPGVGTGQTTEAFF. The chain recombines TRBV19 with TRBJ1-1; 9 nucleotides match TRBD1. The CDR3 consists of 17 residues. In germline, CDR1 is LNHDA, CDR2 SQIVND (reference sequence). V lost 5 bases, J lost 4 bases, and 14 bases stayed unmatched.

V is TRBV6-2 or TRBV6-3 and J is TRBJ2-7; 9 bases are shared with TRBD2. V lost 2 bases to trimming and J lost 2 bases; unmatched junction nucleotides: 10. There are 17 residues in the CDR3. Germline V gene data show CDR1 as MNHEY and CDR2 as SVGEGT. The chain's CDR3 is CASSYPTGLARTYEQYF. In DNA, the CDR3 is TGTGCCAGCAGTTACCCCACCGGACTAGCGAGAACCTACGAGCAGTACTTC.

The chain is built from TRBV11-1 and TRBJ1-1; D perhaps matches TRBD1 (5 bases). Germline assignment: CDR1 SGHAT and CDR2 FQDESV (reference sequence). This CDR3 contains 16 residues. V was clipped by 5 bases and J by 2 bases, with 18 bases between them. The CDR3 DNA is TGTGCCAGCAGCCATAGGGGCCGGGCAGGAAACACTGAAGCTTTCTTT. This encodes CASSHRGRAGNTEAFF.

For the CDR3, the DNA is TGTGCCAGCAGAACGGGAAACGGACTGGCCTATGGCTACACCTTC. It encodes CASRTGNGLAYGYTF. The chain carries TRBV6-5 and TRBJ1-2; D gene uncertain. Germline V gene lookup returns CDR1 MNHEY and CDR2 SVGAGI. V was cut by 6 bases and J by 4 bases, with 18 bases left in between. CDR3 length: 15 amino acids.

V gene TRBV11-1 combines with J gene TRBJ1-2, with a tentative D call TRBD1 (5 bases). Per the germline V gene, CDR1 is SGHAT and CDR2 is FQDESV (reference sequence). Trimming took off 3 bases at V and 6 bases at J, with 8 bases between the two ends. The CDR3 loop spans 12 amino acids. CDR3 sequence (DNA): TGTGCCAGCAGCTTCCAGGGTAATGGCTACACCTTC. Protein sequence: CASSFQGNGYTF.

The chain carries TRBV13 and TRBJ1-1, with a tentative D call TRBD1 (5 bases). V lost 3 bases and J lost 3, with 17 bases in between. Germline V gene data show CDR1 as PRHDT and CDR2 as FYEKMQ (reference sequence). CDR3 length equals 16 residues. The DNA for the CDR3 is TGTGCCAGCAGCTTCCGTGGAGGGGCGGGTCACACTGAAGCTTTCTTT. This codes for CASSFRGGAGHTEAFF.